The 12 T cell receptor beta chains reported below all come from one sample, sequenced in a study of control samples from healthy donors and cancer patients. Here immunoSEQ multiplex PCR was the method, and the copy in TCRdb shows in-frame clones only, minus some. The sample holds about 100,000 clones; about 80% are singletons and the top ten take under 8.5%. The sample taken for sequencing was blood. The receptors were sampled from a man aged 18 to 29 in good health.

In this sample, this clone turned up once. Germline is not matched at one junction end, which may reflect a read error. V usage is TRBV4-1 and J usage is TRBJ1-6, with 7 nucleotides matching TRBD1. The CDR3 consists of 14 residues. Germline V CDR1 and CDR2: MGHRA, YSYEKL. In DNA form, the CDR3 reads TGCGCCAGCAGCCCACCCGCGGACAGGCGGCTCCAAAAATTT. Amino acids: CASSPPADRRLQKF.

J is TRBJ2-7 and V is TRBV21-1; TRBD1 is taken as the D call from the table, unchecked against the DNA. TRBV21-1 is recorded as a pseudogene. This CDR3 has 12 residues. The CDR3 region is CASSKAEYEQYF. In nucleotides, the CDR3 is TGTGCCAGCAGCAAGGCAGAATACGAGCAGTACTTC.

The genes are TRBV19 and TRBJ1-4; 7 positions agree with TRBD1. The CDR3 has 13 residues. Trimming took 8 bases from V and 4 from J; bases not matched to a gene: 4. From germline, CDR1 is LNHDA and CDR2 SQIVND (reference sequence). The CDR3: CASGDSYNEKLFF. CDR3 DNA: TGTGCCAGTGGGGACAGCTATAATGAAAAACTGTTTTTT.

DNA for the CDR3: TGTGCCAGCAGCCTGCAGGTCTTTTTTAGTAATTCACCCCTCCACTTT. Translated: CASSLQVFFSNSPLHF. The chain joins TRBV5-5 to TRBJ1-6; no firm D call. Trimming stripped 4 bases from V and 6 bases from J, with 17 bases between. Germline lookup yields CDR1 SGHKS and CDR2 YYEKEE (reference sequence). The length of the CDR3 is 16 residues. The whole variable domain, filled in from reference TRBV5-5 and TRBJ1-6, reads DAGVTQSPTHLIKTRGQQVTLRCSPISGHKSVSWYQQVLGQGPQFIFQYYEKEERGRGNFPDRFSARQFPNYSSELNVNALLLGDSALYLCASSLQVFFSNSPLHFGNGTRLTVT.

The sample holds a few counts of this clone. The chain uses TRBV7-3 and TRBJ1-5; tentatively, D is TRBD1 (5 bases). The CDR3 consists of 14 residues. The germline gives CDR1 SGHTA, CDR2 FQGTGA. V was trimmed by 3 bases and J by 7 bases, leaving 13 bases between them. CDR3 in amino acids: CASSFCREDQPQHF. In DNA, the CDR3 is TGTGCCAGCAGCTTTTGCAGGGAGGACCAGCCCCAGCATTTT.

The chain links TRBV7-2 to TRBJ1-5; no clear D. The CDR3 length is 15 residues. Germline V gene data show CDR1 as SGHTA and CDR2 as FQGNSA. V was pared by 0 bases and J by 11 bases, with 17 bases between. The CDR3 DNA sequence: TGTGCCAGCAGCTTAGCCGGACCCCTGTTATCAGCCCAGCATTTT. It codes for CASSLAGPLLSAQHF.

The chain links TRBV6-2 or TRBV6-3 to TRBJ1-1; 8 nucleotides agree with TRBD1. V lost 6 bases and J lost 6; bases outside the gene matches: 15. CDR3 length: 16 amino acids. Per the germline V gene, CDR1 is MNHEY and CDR2 is SVGEGT. The CDR3 here is CASRPWGQETKAEAFF. CDR3 in DNA: TGTGCCAGCAGGCCTTGGGGACAGGAGACGAAGGCTGAAGCTTTCTTT.

The V call is TRBV2, the J call TRBJ1-6; D unresolved. The V gene lost 5 bases and the J gene lost 7 bases, with 12 bases spanning the gap. This CDR3 region has 14 residues. The V gene's germline CDR1 is SNHLY and CDR2 FYNNEI. The chain's CDR3 is CASSHLGSNSPLHF. As DNA, the CDR3 is TGTGCCAGCAGTCATCTAGGTTCAAATTCACCCCTCCACTTT.

This CDR3 reads CASSSRLAGGRSGELFF. DNA for the CDR3: TGTGCCAGCAGCTCCCGACTAGCGGGGGGGCGGAGCGGGGAGCTGTTTTTT. The genes are TRBV7-2 and TRBJ2-2, with TRBD2 matching 14 bases. Germline V lookup: CDR1 SGHTA, CDR2 FQGNSA. The CDR3 contains 17 residues. The V gene end was trimmed by 4 bases and the J gene end by 7 bases; junction bases not matched to a gene: 8.

The chain combines TRBV7-9 with TRBJ1-1; D is unresolved. V gave up 2 bases and J gave up 4 bases, with 8 bases separating them. Germline V gives CDR1 SEHNR, CDR2 FQNEAQ (reference sequence). CDR3 size: 13 residues. The DNA for the CDR3 is TGTGCCAGCAGCTTAACCCCCCGCACTGAAGCTTTCTTT. This translates into CASSLTPRTEAFF.

This chain uses TRBV2 with TRBJ1-1; the D is unclear. The V and J ends lost 7 bases and 4 bases respectively, with 10 bases between them. This CDR3 has 12 amino acids. Germline V gene lookup returns CDR1 SNHLY and CDR2 FYNNEI. Here the CDR3 DNA reads TGTGCCAGCACGTCGGATGCCACTGAAGCTTTCTTT. Translation gives CASTSDATEAFF.

The chain employs TRBV28 and TRBJ1-5; D is perhaps TRBD1 (5 bases). The germline V gene has CDR1 MDHEN and CDR2 SYDVKM. Trimming left V 11 bases short and J 1 base short, with 12 bases between. This CDR3 contains 13 residues. The CDR3 DNA follows: TGTGCCCACGGGGGAGTCAGCAATCAGCCCCAGCATTTT. Encoded protein: CAHGGVSNQPQHF.